This entry is about one T cell receptor (beta chain). The data stem from a study of blood T cells in healthy people across ages. Looking at the study overall: Capture by template switching was about one barcoded beta molecule per two T cells.

For the second PCR, which ran for 7 to 11 cycles, a sample-barcoded 5' primer and a J-beta primer mix were used. Using its own MiXCR run on the 5' RACE reads, TCRdb lists one record per CDR3 protein. The data contain approximately 800,000 distinct CDR3 sequences, 60% to 80% of them singletons. The origin of this receptor is a man aged 25 to 40 in good health. The sequenced material came from blood.

The CDR3 coding sequence is TGTGCCAGCAGCTTAAACAGGGCTAGCAATCAGCCCCAGCATTTT. Protein sequence: CASSLNRASNQPQHF. The rearrangement uses TRBV7-2 and TRBJ1-5, with a tentative D call TRBD1 (6 bases). V was cut by 2 bases and J by 0 bases, with 8 bases left in between. Germline V CDR1 and CDR2: SGHTA, FQGNSA. CDR3 size: 15 residues.